This T cell receptor beta chain was sequenced during a study of blood T cell repertoires in COVID-19. Study information: The study drew acute and convalescent COVID-19 samples from the United States, Italy and Spain. PBMCs, B-cell-depleted T cells, or T cells were the source of the cDNA or gDNA that made up the material.

The authors' processing: The assay estimated nucleated cells by amplifying reference gene primers. Measured with immunoSEQ multiplex PCR; TCRdb has only the in-frame clones, and not every one. That table furnishes V, J and clone size, whereas the DNA furnished D and trimming. Among 150,000 to 200,000 clones listed, approximately 90% were seen once. Per germline, CDR1 LNHNV and CDR2 YYDKDF (reference sequence). The CDR3 is made up of 14 amino acids. V lost 7 bases, J lost 4 bases, and 4 bases stayed unmatched. This TCR derives from a man aged 55 to 70 with active or convalescent COVID-19. J is TRBJ1-5 and V is TRBV15; 10 nucleotides line up with TRBD1. Sequencing input: peripheral blood. This CDR3 is CATKDRGSNQPQHF. The CDR3 DNA reads TGTGCCACCAAGGACAGGGGGTCTAATCAGCCCCAGCATTTT.